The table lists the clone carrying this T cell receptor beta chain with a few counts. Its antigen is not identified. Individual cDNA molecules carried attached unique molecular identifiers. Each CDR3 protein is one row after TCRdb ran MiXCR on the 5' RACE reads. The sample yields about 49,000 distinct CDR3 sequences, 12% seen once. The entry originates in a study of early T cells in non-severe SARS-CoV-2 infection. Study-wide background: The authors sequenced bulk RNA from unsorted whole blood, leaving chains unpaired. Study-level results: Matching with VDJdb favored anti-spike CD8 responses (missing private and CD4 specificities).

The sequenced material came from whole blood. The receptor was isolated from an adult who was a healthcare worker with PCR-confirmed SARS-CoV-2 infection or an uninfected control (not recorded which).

CDR3 DNA sequence: TGTGCCAGCAGCCAAGATGGGGGGCCCGGGGAGCTGTTTTTT. It codes for CASSQDGGPGELFF. This chain connects TRBV4-2 to TRBJ2-2, with D possibly called TRBD1 or TRBD2 (6 bases each). Germline CDR1 reads LGHNA; CDR2 reads YNFKEQ. The CDR3 consists of 14 residues. Trimming stripped 0 bases from V and 6 bases from J, with 8 bases between.